The source of this TCR beta chain is a study of T cells in localized non-small cell lung cancer. The CDR3 is made up of 14 amino acids. CDR1 MNHNS and CDR2 SASEGT come from the germline V gene. As to this clone: An end of the junction differs from the germline gene, which may be a read error.

The data were produced by immunoSEQ multiplex PCR, yet TCRdb's version contains in-frame clones alone and is incomplete. This sample has 2,000 to 2,500 clones, with 25% to 30% found just once. Adjacent lung tissue lacking atypia was obtained at a distance of at least 2 cm from the tumor margin. The starting material was normal lung tissue next to the tumor, obtained before any cancer treatment. This TCR was sampled from a male donor aged 60 or older with stage II lung adenocarcinoma. The chain is built from TRBV6-1 and TRBJ1-4; D gene ambiguous. The CDR3 region has the DNA TGTGCCATCAGTGAAGGAGGGAGCGATGAAAAACTGTTTTTT. Translating it yields CAISEGGSDEKLFF.